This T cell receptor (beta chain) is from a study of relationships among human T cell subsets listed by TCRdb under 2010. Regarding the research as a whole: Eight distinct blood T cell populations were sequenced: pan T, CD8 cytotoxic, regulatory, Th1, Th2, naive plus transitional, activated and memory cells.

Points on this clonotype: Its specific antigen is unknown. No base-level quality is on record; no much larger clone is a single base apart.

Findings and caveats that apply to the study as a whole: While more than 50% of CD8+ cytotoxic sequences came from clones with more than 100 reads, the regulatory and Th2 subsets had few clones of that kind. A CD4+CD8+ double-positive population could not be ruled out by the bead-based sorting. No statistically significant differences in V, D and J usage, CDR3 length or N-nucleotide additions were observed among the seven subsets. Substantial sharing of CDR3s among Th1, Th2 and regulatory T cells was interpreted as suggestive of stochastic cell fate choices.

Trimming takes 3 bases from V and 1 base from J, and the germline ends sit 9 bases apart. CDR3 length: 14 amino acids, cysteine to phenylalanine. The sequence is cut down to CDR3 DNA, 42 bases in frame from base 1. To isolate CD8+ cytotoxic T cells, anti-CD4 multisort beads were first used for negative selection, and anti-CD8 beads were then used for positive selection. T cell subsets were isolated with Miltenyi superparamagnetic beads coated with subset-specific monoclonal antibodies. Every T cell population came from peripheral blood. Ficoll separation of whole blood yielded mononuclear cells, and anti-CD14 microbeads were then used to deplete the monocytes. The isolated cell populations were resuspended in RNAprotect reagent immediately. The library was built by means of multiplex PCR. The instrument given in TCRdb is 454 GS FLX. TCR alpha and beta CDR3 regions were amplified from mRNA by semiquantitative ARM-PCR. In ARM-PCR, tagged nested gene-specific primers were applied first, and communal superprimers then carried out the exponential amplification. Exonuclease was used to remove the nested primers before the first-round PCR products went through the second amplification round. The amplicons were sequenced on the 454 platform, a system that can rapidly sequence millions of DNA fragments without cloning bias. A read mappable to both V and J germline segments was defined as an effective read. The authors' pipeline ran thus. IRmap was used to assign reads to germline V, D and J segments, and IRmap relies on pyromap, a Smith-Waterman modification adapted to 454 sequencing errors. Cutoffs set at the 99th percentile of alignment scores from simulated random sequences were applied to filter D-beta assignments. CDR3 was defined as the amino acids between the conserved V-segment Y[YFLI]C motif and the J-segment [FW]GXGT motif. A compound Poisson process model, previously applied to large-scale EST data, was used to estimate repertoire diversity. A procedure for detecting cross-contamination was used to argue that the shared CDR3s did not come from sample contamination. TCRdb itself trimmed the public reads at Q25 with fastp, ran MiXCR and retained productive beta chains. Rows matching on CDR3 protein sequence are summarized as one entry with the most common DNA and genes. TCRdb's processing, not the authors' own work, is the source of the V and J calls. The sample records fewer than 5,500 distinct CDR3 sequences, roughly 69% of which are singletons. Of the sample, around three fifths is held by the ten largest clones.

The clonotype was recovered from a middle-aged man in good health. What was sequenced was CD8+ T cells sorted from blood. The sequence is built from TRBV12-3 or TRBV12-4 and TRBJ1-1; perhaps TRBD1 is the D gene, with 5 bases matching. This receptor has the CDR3 CASSFGGSNTEAFF. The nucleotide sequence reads TGTGCCAGCAGTTTCGGGGGATCGAACACTGAAGCTTTCTTT.